This T cell receptor beta chain was recorded in a study of T cell responses to AZD1222 COVID-19 vaccine. The germline gives CDR1 SGDLS, CDR2 YYNGEE. The CDR3 sequence is 15 residues long. V was shortened by 3 bases and J by 2 bases, with 14 bases between the two germline ends. This clone has a single count. Clones were sequenced by immunoSEQ multiplex PCR, and TCRdb holds only the in-frame ones, with some missing. The sample consists of some 170,000 clones, 90% to 95% of them appearing once. The sequence derives from an adult in good health. The rearrangement joins TRBV9 to TRBJ1-1, with TRBD1 as a possible D gene (6 bases). Sequences were derived from peripheral blood, sampled on day 0 of AZD1222 vaccination. The DNA for the CDR3 is TGTGCCAGCAGCGAGCGGGGACATTTTAACACTGAAGCTTTCTTT. It specifies CASSERGHFNTEAFF.